Included here is one TCR beta chain sequence, with context. Antigen unknown. This CDR3 region has 15 residues. Germline CDR1 and CDR2: LNHDA and SQIVND (reference sequence). The V end was cut by 4 bases, the J end by 1 base, with 13 bases between. Clones were sequenced by immunoSEQ multiplex PCR, and TCRdb holds only the in-frame ones, with some missing. Of roughly 120,000 clones listed, 92% were seen once; the top ten hold 2.5%. The data were taken from a study of T cell responses to AZD1222 COVID-19 vaccine. Overall study findings and caveats: The donor group comprised mostly white British people and more females; the analysis possibly underestimated clonal diversity. Just a handful of AZD1222 recipients were seropositive at baseline. Close to half of all spike-specific TCRs reportedly target regions of the variants that are unmutated. Researchers took repertoire samples only after the peak T cell response had come.

The receptor was derived from an adult who received the AZD1222 COVID-19 vaccine. The rearrangement links TRBV19 to TRBJ2-5; perhaps TRBD1 as D (6 bases). This specimen consisted of peripheral blood, obtained 28 days after the second AZD1222 dose. CDR3 sequence: CASSTTGPGQETQYF. The DNA of the CDR3 is TGTGCCAGTAGTACCACAGGGCCGGGCCAAGAGACCCAGTACTTC.